This entry lists 6 T cell receptor beta chains sequenced from one sample in a study of T cell repertoires in cytomegalovirus infection. Their antigen targets remain unknown. TCRdb re-analysed the reads in MiXCR, keeping a single row per CDR3 protein. This table holds some 900,000 distinct CDR3 sequences, about 30% found once. The source was cultured CD8+ T cells from PBMCs, collected from culture after CMV antigen stimulation. The source is a human donor in good health (CMV status not recorded). Some clones in this sample may be carry-over from other donors' samples.

This clonotype was seen a single time. This chain joins TRBV27 and TRBJ1-4; TRBD1 is a possible D gene (5 bases). The germline V gene encodes CDR1 MNHEY and CDR2 SMNVEV (reference sequence). V gave up 2 bases and J gave up 2 bases, with 9 bases separating them. The CDR3 extends over 15 amino acids. The CDR3 region has the DNA TGTGCCAGCAGTTTAGCGGGGGTTACTAATGAAAAACTGTTTTTT. Protein product: CASSLAGVTNEKLFF.

This clonotype came up a few times. This chain uses TRBV27 with TRBJ2-1, with 9 bases lining up with TRBD1. Looked up from germline, CDR1 is MNHEY and CDR2 is SMNVEV (reference sequence). V was pared by 8 bases and J by 10 bases, with 6 bases of the junction left unmatched. This CDR3 has 12 residues. CDR3 residues: CASHSGTGEQFF. The CDR3 coding sequence is TGTGCCAGCCACTCCGGGACAGGGGAGCAGTTCTTC.

The sample holds many counts of this clonotype. The chain uses TRBV7-8 and TRBJ2-1, with 9 bases identical to TRBD1. Per the germline V gene, CDR1 is SGHVS and CDR2 is FQNEAQ. The CDR3 runs to 18 residues. With V trimmed by 5 bases and J by 0 bases, 11 bases remained unmatched. CDR3 protein: CASSQAVTGGSSYNEQFF. The DNA for the CDR3 is TGTGCCAGCAGCCAAGCGGTGACAGGGGGGAGCTCCTACAATGAGCAGTTCTTC. Variable domain in full (rest from reference TRBV7-8 and TRBJ2-1): GAGVSQSPRYKVAKRGQDVALRCDPISGHVSLFWYQQALGQGPEFLTYFQNEAQLDKSGLPSDRFFAERPEGSVSTLKIQRTQQEDSAVYLCASSQAVTGGSSYNEQFFGPGTRLTVL.

This clonotype was seen a handful of times. The V gene is TRBV7-9, the J gene TRBJ1-1; no clear D. The CDR3 loop spans 14 amino acids. Trimming took off 3 bases at V and 3 bases at J, with 11 bases between the two ends. The germline gives CDR1 SEHNR, CDR2 FQNEAQ (reference sequence). Written as DNA, the CDR3 is TGTGCCAGCAGCTTCGTCCAATCTTACACTGAAGCTTTCTTT. Translated, it gives CASSFVQSYTEAFF. Full variable domain (rest looked up from reference TRBV7-9 and TRBJ1-1): DTGVSQNPRHKITKRGQNVTFRCDPISEHNRLYWYRQTLGQGPEFLTYFQNEAQLEKSRLLSDRFSAERPKGSFSTLEIQRTEQGDSAMYLCASSFVQSYTEAFFGQGTRLTVV.

This clonotype was detected many times. DNA of the CDR3: TGTGCCAGCAGCTTGGGGGTTTTGGGGACGGTCGGCTACGAGCAGTACTTC. It yields the protein CASSLGVLGTVGYEQYF. The chain carries TRBV7-2 and TRBJ2-7; D is tentatively TRBD1 or TRBD2 (5 bases each). The germline V and J ends were trimmed by 3 bases and 3 bases, with 21 bases remaining between them. The CDR3 spans 17 residues. The germline V gene encodes CDR1 SGHTA and CDR2 FQGNSA.

The chain carries TRBV7-8 and TRBJ1-6; no clear D. Germline assignment: CDR1 SGHVS and CDR2 FQNEAQ. There are 16 residues in the CDR3. Trimming took off 5 bases at V and 0 bases at J, with 11 bases between the two ends. The CDR3 reads CASSARGDSYNSPLHF. For the CDR3, the DNA is TGTGCCAGCAGCGCACGGGGAGACTCCTATAATTCACCCCTCCACTTT.